The 2 T cell receptor beta chains given below trace back to one sample, sequenced in a study of CD8 T cells in ankylosing spondylitis. Study-level results: Blood from ankylosing spondylitis patients appeared to carry a characteristic eight-variant TCR beta motif.

One entry per CDR3 protein results from TCRdb running MiXCR on the 5' RACE reads. Found here are roughly 490,000 distinct CDR3 sequences, about 5% of them singletons; the top ten hold approximately 4%. Their antigens remain unidentified. Sequenced material: blood, either unsorted or a sorted T cell fraction (not recorded which). These TCRs come from a male donor with ankylosing spondylitis.

This clonotype was seen at least ten times. The chain is built from TRBV4-2 and TRBJ2-7; tentative D call: TRBD1 (6 bases). V was trimmed by 0 bases and J by 3 bases, leaving 12 bases between them. CDR3 length: 15 residues. The germline gives CDR1 LGHNA, CDR2 YNFKEQ. The CDR3 nucleotides are TGTGCCAGCAGCCAAGAACACAGGGTAGGCTACGAGCAGTACTTC. As protein: CASSQEHRVGYEQYF.

This clonotype was seen ten or more times. This is likely a read error, given that the CDR3 carries no conserved phenylalanine or tryptophan at its end. No DNA is shown, since the ends of the CDR3 on it are uncertain; the CDR3 is the one TCRdb lists. The rearrangement links TRBV12-3 or TRBV12-4 to TRBJ2-1; the D call TRBD2 from the table was never checked on the DNA. The CDR3 is 13 amino acids long, termini counted. Here the CDR3 reads CASSILAGGLVRV.